The entry below describes one T cell receptor (beta chain). The sample belongs to a study of OX40 agonist ivuxolimab in advanced cancers. Study-wide context: Patients' therapy was ivuxolimab, an antibody that acts as an agonist of OX40 (CD134). Earlier anti-PD-1, anti-PD-L1 or anti-CTLA-4 therapy was permitted; 40% had received some. A partial response was reached by three patients: one with hepatocellular carcinoma and two with cutaneous melanoma.

Clones were sequenced by immunoSEQ multiplex PCR, and TCRdb holds only the in-frame ones, with some missing. The data hold fewer than 70,000 clones, with 77% observed a single time. The cohort excluded patients with autoimmune disease history or systemic immunosuppression. Looked up from germline, CDR1 is SGHTS and CDR2 is YDEGEE. This CDR3 contains 15 residues. Trimming stripped 0 bases from V and 0 bases from J, with 6 bases between. The source material was CD4+ or CD8+ T cells sorted from blood, sampled in a trial of the OX40 agonist ivuxolimab. The clonotype comes from an adult with an advanced solid tumor such as melanoma, head and neck, liver or kidney cancer. The chain has TRBV5-8 and TRBJ1-4, with D unclear. CDR3 DNA: TGTGCCAGCAGCTTGGGGCATGCAACTAATGAAAAACTGTTTTTT. This codes for CASSLGHATNEKLFF.